A single sample gave rise to the 2 T cell receptor beta chains below, sequenced in a study of blood T cell repertoires in COVID-19. Assay used: immunoSEQ multiplex PCR; TCRdb lists only in-frame clones, some missing. The sample carries roughly 250,000 clones, almost 85% recorded once. Input material: peripheral blood. The receptors here all came from a middle-aged man with acute or convalescent COVID-19.

The chain uses TRBV19 and TRBJ1-1; possible D gene TRBD1, 5 bases. This CDR3 contains 14 residues. The germline V gene has CDR1 LNHDA and CDR2 SQIVND (reference sequence). The ends were cut back, 1 base at V and 3 bases at J, with 9 bases in the middle. CDR3 region: CASSIAGRDTEAFF. The CDR3 nucleotides are TGTGCCAGTAGTATAGCGGGCAGGGACACTGAAGCTTTCTTT. The variable domain in full, completed from reference TRBV19 and TRBJ1-1, reads DGGITQSPKYLFRKEGQNVTLSCEQNLNHDAMYWYRQDPGQGLRLIYYSQIVNDFQKGDIAEGYSVSREKKESFPLTVTSAQKNPTAFYLCASSIAGRDTEAFFGQGTRLTVV.

The V and J genes are TRBV11-3 and TRBJ2-5; the match to TRBD1 covers 8 bases. V lost 5 bases and J lost 4; bases outside the gene matches: 12. This CDR3 is built from 16 residues. Germline V gene data show CDR1 as SGHNT and CDR2 as YENEEA. CDR3 in amino acids: CASSRSTGGISETQYF. The CDR3 bases are TGTGCCAGCAGCCGATCCACAGGGGGGATCTCAGAGACCCAGTACTTC.